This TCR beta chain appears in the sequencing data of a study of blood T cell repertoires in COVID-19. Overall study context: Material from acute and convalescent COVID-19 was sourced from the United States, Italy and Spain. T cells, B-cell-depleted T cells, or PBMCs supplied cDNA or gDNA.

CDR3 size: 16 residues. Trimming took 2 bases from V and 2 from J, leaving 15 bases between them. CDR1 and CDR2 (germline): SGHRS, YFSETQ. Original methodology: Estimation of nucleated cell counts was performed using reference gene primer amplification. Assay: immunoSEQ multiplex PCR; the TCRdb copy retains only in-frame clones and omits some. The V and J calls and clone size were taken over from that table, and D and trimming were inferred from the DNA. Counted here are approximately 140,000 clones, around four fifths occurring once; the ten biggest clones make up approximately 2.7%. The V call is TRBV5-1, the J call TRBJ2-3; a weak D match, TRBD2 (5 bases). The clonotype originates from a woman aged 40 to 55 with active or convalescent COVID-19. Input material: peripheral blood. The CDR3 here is CASSLLAGRDTDTQYF. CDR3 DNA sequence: TGCGCCAGCAGCTTACTTGCCGGTCGGGACACAGATACGCAGTATTTT.